This entry describes one TCR beta chain. Its antigen is not identified. These data belong to a study of shared clonotypes between healthy human individuals. Study-wide background: The study drew on two women and a few men aged 18 to 49 as donors. Broader study findings: Blood was the sole source, and tissue repertoires probably differ.

The study ran the assay at deep level. Genomic DNA from each subset was divided evenly over several immunoSEQ plates. Profiled with immunoSEQ multiplex PCR; TCRdb holds only in-frame clones, not every one. This sample has about 450,000 clones, with roughly 85% found just once. This CDR3 comprises 15 residues. The junction had 9 bases not matched to a gene; V was cut back by 7 bases and J by 0 bases. Germline V gives CDR1 SGHVS, CDR2 FQNEAQ. This chain uses TRBV7-8 with TRBJ2-7, with TRBD1 matching over 7 bases. The receptor was isolated from a woman aged 40 to 49 in good health. Some clones in this sample may be carry-over from other donors' samples. Input material: PBMCs. CDR3 in amino acids: CASTEDRRGSYEQYF. CDR3 sequence (DNA): TGTGCCAGCACCGAGGACAGGCGCGGCTCCTACGAGCAGTACTTC.